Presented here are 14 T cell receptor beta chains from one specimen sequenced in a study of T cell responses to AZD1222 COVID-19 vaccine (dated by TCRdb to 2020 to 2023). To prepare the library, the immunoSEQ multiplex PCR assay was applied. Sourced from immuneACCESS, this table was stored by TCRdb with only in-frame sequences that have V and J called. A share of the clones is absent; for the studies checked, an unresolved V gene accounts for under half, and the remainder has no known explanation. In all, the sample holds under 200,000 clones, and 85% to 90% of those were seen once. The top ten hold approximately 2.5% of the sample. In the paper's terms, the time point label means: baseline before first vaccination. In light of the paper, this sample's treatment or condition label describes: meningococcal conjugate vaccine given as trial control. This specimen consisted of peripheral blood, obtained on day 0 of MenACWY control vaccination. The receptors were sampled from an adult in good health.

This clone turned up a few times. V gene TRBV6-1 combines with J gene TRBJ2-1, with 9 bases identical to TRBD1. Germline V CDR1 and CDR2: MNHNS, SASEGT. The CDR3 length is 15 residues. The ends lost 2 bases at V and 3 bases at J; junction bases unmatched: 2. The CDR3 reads CASSERTGDYNEQFF. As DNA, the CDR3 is TGTGCCAGCAGTGAACGGACAGGGGACTACAATGAGCAGTTCTTC.

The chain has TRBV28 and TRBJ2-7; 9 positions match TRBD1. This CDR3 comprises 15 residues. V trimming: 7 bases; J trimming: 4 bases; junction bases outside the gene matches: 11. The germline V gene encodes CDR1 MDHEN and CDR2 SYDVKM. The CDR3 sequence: CASTKTGQGKYEQYF. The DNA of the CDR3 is TGTGCCAGCACCAAGACCGGACAGGGGAAATACGAGCAGTACTTC.

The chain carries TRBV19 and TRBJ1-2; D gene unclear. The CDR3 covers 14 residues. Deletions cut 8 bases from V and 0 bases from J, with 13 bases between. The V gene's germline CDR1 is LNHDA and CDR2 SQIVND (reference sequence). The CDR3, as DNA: TGTGCCAGTTCCGACGGAGGCGCTAACTATGGCTACACCTTC. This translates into CASSDGGANYGYTF.

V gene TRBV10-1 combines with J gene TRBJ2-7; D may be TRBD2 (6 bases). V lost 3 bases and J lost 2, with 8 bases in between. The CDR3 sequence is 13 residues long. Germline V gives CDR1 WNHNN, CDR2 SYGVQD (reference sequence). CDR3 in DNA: TGCGCCAGCAGTGATTGGGGGGCCTACGAGCAGTACTTC. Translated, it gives CASSDWGAYEQYF.

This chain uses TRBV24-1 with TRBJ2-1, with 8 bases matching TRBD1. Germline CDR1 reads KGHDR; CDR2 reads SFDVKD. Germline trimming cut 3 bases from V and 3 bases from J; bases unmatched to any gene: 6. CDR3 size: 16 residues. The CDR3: CATSDTQGANYNEQFF. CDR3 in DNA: TGTGCCACCAGTGATACCCAGGGGGCAAACTACAATGAGCAGTTCTTC.

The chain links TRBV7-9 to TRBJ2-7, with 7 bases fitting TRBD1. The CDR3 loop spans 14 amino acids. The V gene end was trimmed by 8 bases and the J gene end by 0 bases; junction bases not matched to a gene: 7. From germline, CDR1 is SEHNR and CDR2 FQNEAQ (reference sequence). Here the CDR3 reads CASVTDRASYEQYF. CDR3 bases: TGTGCCAGCGTTACTGACAGGGCCTCCTACGAGCAGTACTTC.

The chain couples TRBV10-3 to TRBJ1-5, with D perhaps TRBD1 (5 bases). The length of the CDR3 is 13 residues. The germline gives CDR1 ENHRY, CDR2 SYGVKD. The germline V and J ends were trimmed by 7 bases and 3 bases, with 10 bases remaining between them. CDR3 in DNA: TGTGCCATCACCCAGGGTCCCAATCAGCCCCAGCATTTT. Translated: CAITQGPNQPQHF.

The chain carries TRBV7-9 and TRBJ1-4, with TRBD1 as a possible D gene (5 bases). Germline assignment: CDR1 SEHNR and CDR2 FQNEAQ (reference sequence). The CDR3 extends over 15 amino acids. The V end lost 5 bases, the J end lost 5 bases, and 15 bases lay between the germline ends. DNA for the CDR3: TGTGCCAGCAGCCCACCGGGACGCGACAATGAAAAACTGTTTTTT. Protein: CASSPPGRDNEKLFF.

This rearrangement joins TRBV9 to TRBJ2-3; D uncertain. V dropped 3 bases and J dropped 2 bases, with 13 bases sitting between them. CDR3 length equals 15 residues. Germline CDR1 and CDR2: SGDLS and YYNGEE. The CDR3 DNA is TGTGCCAGCAGCGCCTTAGGTGCATCCACAGATACGCAGTATTTT. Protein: CASSALGASTDTQYF.

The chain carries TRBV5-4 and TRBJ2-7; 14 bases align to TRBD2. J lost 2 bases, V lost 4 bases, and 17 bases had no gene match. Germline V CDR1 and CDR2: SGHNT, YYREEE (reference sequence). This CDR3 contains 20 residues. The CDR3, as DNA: TGTGCCAGCAGCAAGGGACTAGCGGGAGTTAATATGGGAATTGCCTACGAGCAGTACTTC. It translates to CASSKGLAGVNMGIAYEQYF.

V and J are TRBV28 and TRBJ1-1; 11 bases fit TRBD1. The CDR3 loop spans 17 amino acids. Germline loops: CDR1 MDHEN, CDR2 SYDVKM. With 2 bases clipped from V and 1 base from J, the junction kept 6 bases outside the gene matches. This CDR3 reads CASSLADRGRRNTEAFF. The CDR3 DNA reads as TGTGCCAGCAGTTTAGCGGACAGGGGGCGCCGGAACACTGAAGCTTTCTTT.

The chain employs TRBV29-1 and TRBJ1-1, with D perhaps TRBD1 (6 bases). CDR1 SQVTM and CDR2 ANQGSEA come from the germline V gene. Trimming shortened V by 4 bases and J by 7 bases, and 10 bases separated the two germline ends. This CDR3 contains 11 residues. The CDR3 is CSVGQAHEAFF. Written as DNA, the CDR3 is TGCAGCGTTGGACAGGCCCATGAAGCTTTCTTT.

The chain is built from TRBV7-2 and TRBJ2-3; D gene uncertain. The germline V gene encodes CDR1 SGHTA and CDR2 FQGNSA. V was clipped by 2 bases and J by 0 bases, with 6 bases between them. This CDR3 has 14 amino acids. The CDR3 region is CASSLRSSTDTQYF. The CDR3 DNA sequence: TGTGCCAGCAGCTTAAGATCCAGCACAGATACGCAGTATTTT. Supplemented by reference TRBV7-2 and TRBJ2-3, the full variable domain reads GAGVSQSPSNKVTEKGKDVELRCDPISGHTALYWYRQSLGQGLEFLIYFQGNSAPDKSGLPSDRFSAERTGGSVSTLTIQRTQQEDSAVYLCASSLRSSTDTQYFGPGTRLTVL.

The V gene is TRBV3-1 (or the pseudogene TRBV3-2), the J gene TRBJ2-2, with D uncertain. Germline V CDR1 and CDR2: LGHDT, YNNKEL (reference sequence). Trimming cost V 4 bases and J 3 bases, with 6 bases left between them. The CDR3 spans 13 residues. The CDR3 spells CASSPQDTGELFF. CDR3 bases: TGTGCCAGCAGCCCACAAGACACCGGGGAGCTGTTTTTT.